This entry is about one T cell receptor beta chain. This entry belongs to a study of blood T cell repertoires in COVID-19. The CDR3 consists of 16 residues. Trimming took off 2 bases at V and 2 bases at J, with 10 bases between the two ends. Germline loops: CDR1 MGHRA, CDR2 YSYEKL. Repertoires were generated with immunoSEQ multiplex PCR, while TCRdb's copy carries only in-frame clones and drops some. The table lists about 15,000 clones, 65% to 80% of them singletons. This TCR was recovered from a boy between 2 and 10 years old with active or convalescent COVID-19. Sequences were obtained from peripheral blood. This chain connects TRBV4-1 to TRBJ1-6, with D tentatively TRBD1 (6 bases). The CDR3 DNA reads TGCGCCAGCAGCCAACGGGACAACACCTATAATTCACCCCTCCACTTT. It is translated as CASSQRDNTYNSPLHF.